The 29 T cell receptor beta chains given below trace back to one sample, sequenced in a study of T-cell reconstitution after alpha-beta-depleted transplantation in children. Researchers prepared the TCRbeta library using unique molecular identifiers, the study reports. TCRdb reprocessed the PCR reads with MiXCR, giving one entry per CDR3 protein. Among around 440,000 distinct CDR3 sequences listed, roughly 17% were seen once. The sample consisted of PBMCs, mostly from graft donor cells, taken 360 days after TCRalphabeta/CD19-depleted stem cell transplant. The receptors were sampled from a boy under two years old who had a stem cell transplant for Wiskott-Aldrich syndrome, so the T cells may come from the graft donor.

This clonotype occurred a few times. This sequence joins TRBV4-2 and TRBJ2-3; D unclear. CDR3 length: 16 amino acids. Germline V gene lookup returns CDR1 LGHNA and CDR2 YNFKEQ. V dropped 0 bases and J dropped 0 bases, with 10 bases sitting between them. CDR3 nucleotides: TGTGCCAGCAGCCAAGAAAACTTTTCTAGCACAGATACGCAGTATTTT. As protein: CASSQENFSSTDTQYF.

This clonotype came up a few times. The V gene is TRBV2, the J gene TRBJ2-5; TRBD1 or TRBD2 may be the D gene (7 bases each). CDR1 and CDR2 from the germline V gene are SNHLY and FYNNEI. CDR3 length equals 15 residues. Between the trimmed V and J ends, which lost 5 bases and 6 bases, there was a span of 19 bases. For the CDR3, the DNA is TGTGCCAGCAGTTCGTCGGGGGGACAGAGAAAGACCCAGTACTTC. Amino acid sequence: CASSSSGGQRKTQYF.

The J gene is TRBJ2-3, the V gene TRBV7-9; tentative D call: TRBD2 (6 bases). The V and J ends lost 5 bases and 3 bases respectively, with 21 bases between them. CDR3 length equals 17 residues. CDR1 SEHNR and CDR2 FQNEAQ come from the germline V gene (reference sequence). The CDR3 DNA sequence: TGTGCCAGCAGCCCATGGACTACCCTCGGGCGGACAGATACGCAGTATTTT. It codes for CASSPWTTLGRTDTQYF.

The chain has TRBV20-1 and TRBJ2-1; 8 bases agree with TRBD2. From germline, CDR1 is DFQATT and CDR2 SNEGSKA (reference sequence). The V segment lost 6 bases and the J segment 2 bases; nucleotides outside the gene matches: 9. This CDR3 spans 15 amino acids. The CDR3, as DNA: TGCAGTGCCATTACTGGACTAGCAGCCTACAATGAGCAGTTCTTC. Translation: CSAITGLAAYNEQFF.

The rearrangement uses TRBV20-1 and TRBJ1-6, with D possibly TRBD1 on 5 matching bases. CDR3 length: 13 residues. From germline, CDR1 is DFQATT and CDR2 SNEGSKA (reference sequence). Trimming left V 2 bases short and J 12 bases short, with 14 bases between. The DNA of the CDR3 is TGCAGTGCTAGATTGGACAACATAGAACCCCTCCACTTT. It codes for CSARLDNIEPLHF.

The chain joins TRBV7-8 to TRBJ2-1; 12 nucleotides align to TRBD2. The CDR3 totals 16 residues. V lost 5 bases, J lost 4 bases, and 6 bases stayed unmatched. CDR1 and CDR2 (germline): SGHVS, FQNEAQ. CDR3 amino acids: CASSRTGLAGYNEQFF. In DNA, the CDR3 is TGTGCCAGCAGCCGCACGGGACTAGCGGGTTACAATGAGCAGTTCTTC.

This clonotype occurred a few times. The rearrangement links TRBV7-9 to TRBJ2-7; 7 bases match TRBD1. CDR3 length equals 15 residues. CDR1 is SEHNR, CDR2 FQNEAQ, per germline (reference sequence). V dropped 2 bases and J dropped 2; count of bases not matched to a gene: 6. CDR3 region: CASSLPGQAPYEQYF. CDR3 DNA sequence: TGTGCCAGCAGCTTACCCGGACAGGCCCCCTACGAGCAGTACTTC.

This clonotype was counted a few times. The gene calls are TRBV5-5 and TRBJ2-7; 7 bases agree with TRBD2. Germline CDR1 is SGHKS and CDR2 is YYEKEE (reference sequence). V lost 5 bases to trimming and J lost 2 bases; unmatched junction nucleotides: 10. The CDR3 has 15 amino acids. The CDR3 nucleotides read TGTGCCAGCAGGAGGAGCGGGATTAGCCCCTACGAGCAGTACTTC. Translated: CASRRSGISPYEQYF.

This clonotype occurred a few times. V and J are TRBV7-9 and TRBJ2-1, with 12 bases that match TRBD2. V shed 5 bases, J shed 8 bases, and the junction held 10 bases outside the gene matches. This CDR3 region has 16 residues. In germline, CDR1 is SEHNR, CDR2 FQNEAQ (reference sequence). CDR3 bases: TGTGCCAGCAGCCTGAGACTAGCGGGAGTATTCGATGAGCAGTTCTTC. Translating it yields CASSLRLAGVFDEQFF. Using reference TRBV7-9 and TRBJ2-1 for the parts outside the CDR3, the full variable domain is DTGVSQNPRHKITKRGQNVTFRCDPISEHNRLYWYRQTLGQGPEFLTYFQNEAQLEKSRLLSDRFSAERPKGSFSTLEIQRTEQGDSAMYLCASSLRLAGVFDEQFFGPGTRLTVL.

This clonotype was observed a handful of times. The genes are TRBV4-1 and TRBJ2-1; D might be TRBD1 (8 bases). The CDR3 is 18 amino acids. Trimming stripped 4 bases from V and 2 bases from J, with 21 bases between. Germline-derived CDR1 and CDR2 are MGHRA and YSYEKL. CDR3 amino acids: CASSPPRPQGGAYNEQFF. For the CDR3, the DNA is TGCGCCAGCAGCCCTCCCCGCCCACAGGGGGGGGCCTACAATGAGCAGTTCTTC.

This clonotype was seen a few times. The chain combines TRBV7-2 with TRBJ1-6; TRBD1 is a possible D gene (6 bases). Germline CDR1 reads SGHTA; CDR2 reads FQGNSA. Trimming stripped 3 bases from V and 10 bases from J, with 19 bases between. This CDR3 comprises 16 residues. The CDR3 protein is CASSLNGAGGGSPLHF. The CDR3, as DNA: TGTGCCAGCAGCTTGAATGGGGCCGGTGGGGGCTCACCCCTCCACTTT.

The sample holds a few counts of this clonotype. Since the CDR3 does not end with the conserved phenylalanine or tryptophan, this likely comes from a read error. The rearrangement uses TRBV10-3 and TRBJ1-1; D gene ambiguous. The germline V and J ends were trimmed by 2 bases and 10 bases, with 11 bases remaining between them. Germline V lookup: CDR1 ENHRY, CDR2 SYGVKD. The CDR3 sequence is 12 residues long. DNA for the CDR3: TGTGCCATCAGTGAGGCCGCCTCCAGAGCTTTCCTT. This encodes CAISEAASRAFL.

V and J are TRBV30 and TRBJ2-2; D uncertain. The CDR3 spans 15 residues. CDR1 and CDR2 from the germline V gene are GTSNPN and SVGIG (reference sequence). V lost 1 base to trimming and J lost 5 bases, with 14 bases between them. As DNA, the CDR3 is TGTGCCTGGAGTGCCCCTTGGGTAGCAACCGGGGAGCTGTTTTTT. Translated, it gives CAWSAPWVATGELFF.

This clonotype was detected ten times or more. One end of the junction varies from germline; a read error may be responsible. The chain recombines TRBV12-3 or TRBV12-4 with TRBJ2-4; perhaps TRBD2 as D (5 bases). The CDR3 loop spans 11 amino acids. CDR3 sequence: CASSLAGILIF. The CDR3 DNA sequence: TGTGCCAGCAGTTTAGCCGGGATACTGATTTTC.

The V gene is TRBV7-9, the J gene TRBJ2-7; TRBD1 matches at 7 bases. CDR1 and CDR2 from the germline V gene are SEHNR and FQNEAQ (reference sequence). V lost 4 bases, J lost 0 bases, and 6 bases stayed unmatched. The CDR3 is 15 residues long. CDR3 loop: CASSSQGVSSYEQYF. In DNA form, the CDR3 reads TGTGCCAGCAGCTCGCAGGGGGTTAGCTCCTACGAGCAGTACTTC.

This clonotype has a handful of counts. V and J are TRBV12-3 or TRBV12-4 and TRBJ2-7, with D possibly TRBD2 on 5 matching bases. This CDR3 spans 15 amino acids. V gave up 0 bases and J gave up 2 bases, with 11 bases separating them. As DNA, the CDR3 is TGTGCCAGCAGTTTAGCGGCGGGTCTTACCTACGAGCAGTACTTC. Amino acid sequence: CASSLAAGLTYEQYF.

This clonotype appeared a few times. The rearrangement joins TRBV29-1 to TRBJ2-5, with D perhaps being TRBD1 or TRBD2 (6 bases each). Trimming removed 2 bases at V and 5 bases at J, with 12 bases between. This CDR3 spans 13 amino acids. Germline assignment: CDR1 SQVTM and CDR2 ANQGSEA. The CDR3 nucleotides read TGCAGCGTTGAAAGGGGGGCTGTCGAGACCCAGTACTTC. It encodes CSVERGAVETQYF.

There are a few counts of this clonotype. The V and J genes are TRBV5-1 and TRBJ1-3; D call uncertain. The ends were cut back, 0 bases at V and 3 bases at J, with 13 bases in the middle. Germline V gives CDR1 SGHRS, CDR2 YFSETQ. The CDR3 spans 16 residues. The CDR3 reads CASSLDPNGYGNTIYF. The CDR3 DNA reads as TGCGCCAGCAGCTTGGACCCTAACGGCTATGGAAACACCATATATTTT. The full variable domain, its missing parts supplied by reference TRBV5-1 and TRBJ1-3, is KAGVTQTPRYLIKTRGQQVTLSCSPISGHRSVSWYQQTPGQGLQFLFEYFSETQRNKGNFPGRFSGRQFSNSRSEMNVSTLELGDSALYLCASSLDPNGYGNTIYFGEGSWLTVV.

V gene TRBV11-2 combines with J gene TRBJ2-1, with 8 bases lining up with TRBD2. Trimming cost V 1 base and J 5 bases; bases outside gene matches: 7. This CDR3 has 16 amino acids. Germline V gene sequence: CDR1 SGHAT, CDR2 FQNNGV. The CDR3 protein is CASSLGGTSYDNEQFF. As DNA, the CDR3 is TGTGCCAGCAGCTTAGGGGGGACTAGTTACGACAATGAGCAGTTCTTC.

V usage is TRBV30 and J usage is TRBJ2-6; the D is unclear. Germline V gene data show CDR1 as GTSNPN and CDR2 as SVGIG (reference sequence). V dropped 2 bases and J dropped 0 bases, with 11 bases sitting between them. CDR3 size: 16 residues. The CDR3 is CAWSQTLPSGANVLTF. The CDR3 DNA reads as TGTGCCTGGAGTCAAACCTTGCCCTCTGGGGCCAACGTCCTGACTTTC.

The count of this clonotype is one. The chain links TRBV5-1 to TRBJ1-6, with 9 nucleotides matching TRBD1. V lost 4 bases to trimming and J lost 3 bases; unmatched junction nucleotides: 8. The CDR3 contains 17 residues. In germline, CDR1 is SGHRS, CDR2 YFSETQ. The CDR3 here is CASSPGQGFFYNSPLHF. CDR3 DNA sequence: TGCGCCAGCAGCCCGGGACAGGGATTTTTCTATAATTCACCCCTCCACTTT.

The V and J genes are TRBV7-9 and TRBJ2-6; D gene uncertain. CDR1 SEHNR and CDR2 FQNEAQ come from the germline V gene (reference sequence). The V and J ends lost 3 bases and 2 bases respectively, with 8 bases between them. The CDR3 loop spans 15 amino acids. As DNA, the CDR3 is TGTGCCAGCAGCTTTATCCGGGCTGGGGCCAACGTCCTGACTTTC. It is translated as CASSFIRAGANVLTF.

This clonotype has only a few counts. This rearrangement joins TRBV12-3 or TRBV12-4 to TRBJ2-3; D is uncertain. This CDR3 region has 13 residues. V lost 6 bases and J 4 bases, leaving 11 bases between the germline ends. CDR3 protein: CASSLIEADTQYF. For the CDR3, the DNA is TGTGCCAGCAGCCTCATAGAGGCAGATACGCAGTATTTT.

In this sample, this clonotype turned up a few times. The gene calls are TRBV6-2 or TRBV6-3 and TRBJ2-7; D is undetermined. Germline V lookup: CDR1 MNHEY, CDR2 SVGEGT. The CDR3 length is 12 residues. The V end was cut by 7 bases, the J end by 4 bases, with 11 bases between. The CDR3 nucleotides are TGTGCCAGCACCGAACCACCATACGAGCAGTACTTC. Residues: CASTEPPYEQYF.

This sequence joins TRBV10-3 and TRBJ2-5; 13 nucleotides line up with TRBD2. The CDR3 length is 15 residues. The germline CDR1 and CDR2 sequences are ENHRY and SYGVKD. With V trimmed by 5 bases and J by 4 bases, 4 bases remained unmatched. CDR3 DNA: TGTGCCATCAGTTCGACTAGCGGGGGGTCAGAGACCCAGTACTTC. Amino acids: CAISSTSGGSETQYF.

There are a few counts of this clonotype. One junction end disagrees with the germline gene, perhaps due to a read error. The gene calls are TRBV12-3 or TRBV12-4 and TRBJ2-3, with 7 positions matching TRBD2. The CDR3 runs to 15 residues. The CDR3 spells CGSSLRGRVTDTQYF. CDR3 bases: TGTGGCAGCAGTTTACGAGGGAGGGTCACAGATACGCAGTATTTT.

This chain connects TRBV12-3 or TRBV12-4 to TRBJ1-6; D possibly corresponds to TRBD1 (5 bases). Trimming removed 5 bases at V and 14 bases at J, with 16 bases between. The CDR3 totals 13 residues. The CDR3: CASSTRDAKSLHF. The CDR3 bases are TGTGCCAGCAGTACCCGGGACGCCAAATCCCTCCACTTT.

The chain links TRBV12-3 or TRBV12-4 to TRBJ2-7; D assignment may be TRBD1 or TRBD2 (5 bases each). The V end lost 3 bases, the J end lost 3 bases, and 9 bases lay between the germline ends. The CDR3 loop spans 13 amino acids. CDR3: CASSFDGGYEQYF. The CDR3 nucleotides are TGTGCCAGCAGTTTCGATGGGGGCTACGAGCAGTACTTC.

This clonotype was detected a few times. The chain uses TRBV28 and TRBJ2-3, with D unclear. V was trimmed by 3 bases and J by 8 bases, leaving 12 bases between them. The CDR3 is made up of 13 amino acids. CDR1 is MDHEN, CDR2 SYDVKM, per germline. CDR3 bases: TGTGCCAGCAGTTTCCCCCCAATCGCTACGCAGTATTTT. This gives the protein CASSFPPIATQYF.